This record covers a single TCR beta chain. The sample is drawn from a study of cytomegalovirus exposure and HLA in healthy donors. The CDR3 sequence is 15 residues long. Deletions cut 4 bases from V and 3 bases from J, with 15 bases between. CDR1 is GTSNPN, CDR2 SVGIG, per germline (reference sequence). PCR amplification relied on 60 Vbeta primers (plus 13 Jbeta primers). The method was immunoSEQ multiplex PCR; TCRdb's version includes in-frame clones alone and lacks a portion of them. Of about 89,000 clones listed, 76% were seen once; the top ten hold 1.4%. This TCR derives from a male donor in good health and CMV-seronegative. This chain connects TRBV30 to TRBJ1-4; the D is unclear. Sample: PBMCs. The CDR3: CAWTHSGGANEKLFF. The CDR3 nucleotides read TGTGCCTGGACCCACTCGGGTGGAGCTAATGAAAAACTGTTTTTT.